This TCR beta chain was captured in a study of OX40 agonist ivuxolimab in advanced cancers. Study details: Prior checkpoint blockade (anti-PD-1, anti-PD-L1 or anti-CTLA-4) was permitted; less than 45% had it.

Method: immunoSEQ multiplex PCR; TCRdb's copy keeps in-frame clones and lacks some. The sample holds 52,000 or so clones, over 80% seen once. J lost 6 bases, V lost 4 bases, and 5 bases had no gene match. Germline CDR1 reads SGHDN; CDR2 reads FVKESK. The CDR3 covers 14 residues. The sample consisted of CD4+ or CD8+ T cells sorted from blood, taken in a trial of the OX40 agonist ivuxolimab. V and J are TRBV14 and TRBJ2-5; 10 bases are a match to TRBD2. This sequence was found in an adult with an advanced solid tumor such as melanoma, head and neck, liver or kidney cancer. This CDR3 reads CASSLGLAVKTQYF. The CDR3 DNA follows: TGTGCCAGCAGCCTCGGACTAGCGGTTAAGACCCAGTACTTC.